This entry lists 29 T cell receptor beta chains sequenced from one sample in a study of cytomegalovirus exposure and HLA in healthy donors. Primers: 60 Vbeta forward and 13 Jbeta reverse. Only in-frame clones appear in the TCRdb table, and some are missing; sequencing was by immunoSEQ multiplex PCR. The table lists tens of thousands of clones, around 80% of them singletons. Sequencing was done on a sample of PBMCs. The receptors were sampled from a man younger than 30 in good health and CMV-seronegative.

The chain uses TRBV5-4 and TRBJ2-3; D is undetermined. Trimming took off 5 bases at V and 0 bases at J, with 13 bases between the two ends. The germline gives CDR1 SGHNT, CDR2 YYREEE (reference sequence). The CDR3 spans 15 residues. In DNA form, the CDR3 reads TGTGCCAGCAGACGAGACTCAGCTAGCACAGATACGCAGTATTTT. Translation: CASRRDSASTDTQYF. Full variable domain (outside the CDR3, taken from reference TRBV5-4 and TRBJ2-3): ETGVTQSPTHLIKTRGQQVTLRCSSQSGHNTVSWYQQALGQGPQFIFQYYREEENGRGNFPPRFSGLQFPNYSSELNVNALELDDSALYLCASRRDSASTDTQYFGPGTRLTVL.

The rearrangement uses TRBV9 and TRBJ1-4; the match to TRBD1 covers 9 bases. The CDR3 contains 15 residues. Germline V lookup: CDR1 SGDLS, CDR2 YYNGEE. The V gene end was trimmed by 3 bases and the J gene end by 5 bases; junction bases not matched to a gene: 5. The CDR3 bases are TGTGCCAGCAGCGCCTCCGGGACAGGGAATGAAAAACTGTTTTTT. Its translation is CASSASGTGNEKLFF.

The chain joins TRBV15 to TRBJ1-3, with a possible D match to TRBD1 (6 bases). The ends were cut back, 8 bases at V and 4 bases at J, with 12 bases in the middle. The CDR3 runs 13 residues. Germline CDR1 is LNHNV and CDR2 is YYDKDF (reference sequence). The CDR3 is CATGGGTGNTIYF. In DNA form, the CDR3 reads TGTGCCACCGGGGGGGGGACAGGAAACACCATATATTTT.

The chain combines TRBV19 with TRBJ2-7; no clear D. Trimming removed 3 bases at V and 4 bases at J, with 10 bases between. Germline lookup yields CDR1 LNHDA and CDR2 SQIVND (reference sequence). There are 13 residues in the CDR3. In DNA form, the CDR3 reads TGTGCCAGTAGTATCTTTTCCGGGTACGAGCAGTACTTC. It translates to CASSIFSGYEQYF.

This clone was seen only a few times. This chain connects TRBV27 to TRBJ1-5; D is unresolved. CDR3 length: 18 amino acids. In germline, CDR1 is MNHEY, CDR2 SMNVEV (reference sequence). Trimming stripped 8 bases from V and 0 bases from J, with 23 bases between. The CDR3 DNA sequence: TGTGCCAGCGGGAAAACTAGAACGGGGAGCTATAGCAATCAGCCCCAGCATTTT. Amino acid sequence: CASGKTRTGSYSNQPQHF.

About this clone itself: The sample carries other DNA sequences with the same CDR3. This chain uses TRBV5-4 with TRBJ1-2, with 8 nucleotides matching TRBD1. The CDR3 length is 14 residues. Germline trimming cut 3 bases from V and 2 bases from J; bases unmatched to any gene: 3. Germline V CDR1 and CDR2: SGHNT, YYREEE (reference sequence). The CDR3 DNA reads as TGTGCCAGCAGCTGGGGACAGGACAACTATGGCTACACCTTC. This sequence encodes CASSWGQDNYGYTF.

The chain joins TRBV29-1 to TRBJ2-3, with D maybe TRBD1 (6 bases). Trimming removed 5 bases at V and 4 bases at J, with 13 bases between. This CDR3 has 13 residues. Germline assignment: CDR1 SQVTM and CDR2 ANQGSEA. CDR3 in DNA: TGCAGCGTTCCATCAGGGGCGGCAGATACGCAGTATTTT. Translated: CSVPSGAADTQYF.

The chain uses TRBV7-8 and TRBJ2-7; 11 bases align to TRBD1. Germline V gene sequence: CDR1 SGHVS, CDR2 FQNEAQ. CDR3 size: 15 residues. Trimming removed 3 bases from V and 0 bases from J; junction bases left unmatched: 1. The DNA for the CDR3 is TGTGCCAGCAGCTTGGGGACAGGGGGCTCCTACGAGCAGTACTTC. Its translation is CASSLGTGGSYEQYF.

This clone turned up a few times. V usage is TRBV6-4 and J usage is TRBJ2-7; 7 bases map to TRBD1. Germline CDR1 and CDR2: MRHNA and SNTAGT. Trimming removed 0 bases from V and 5 bases from J; junction bases left unmatched: 7. CDR3 length: 15 residues. CDR3 DNA sequence: TGTGCCAGCAGTGACTCTGGCAGGGGGTCTGACGAGCAGTACTTC. It yields the protein CASSDSGRGSDEQYF.

This chain connects TRBV6-5 to TRBJ2-7, with 10 bases that match TRBD2. The CDR3 length is 15 residues. The germline V gene encodes CDR1 MNHEY and CDR2 SVGAGI. V gave up 6 bases and J gave up 3 bases; unmatched junction bases: 8. CDR3 protein: CASRRGTSDIYEQYF. In DNA, the CDR3 is TGTGCCAGCAGGCGGGGGACTAGCGATATCTACGAGCAGTACTTC.

The chain joins TRBV19 to TRBJ1-5; TRBD1 aligns across 10 bases. CDR1 is LNHDA and CDR2 is SQIVND in the germline V gene (reference sequence). The CDR3 is 16 amino acids. Germline trimming cut 5 bases from V and 0 bases from J; bases unmatched to any gene: 4. Written as DNA, the CDR3 is TGTGCCAGTAGTCCCGGGACAGGGGCTAGCAATCAGCCCCAGCATTTT. Its translation is CASSPGTGASNQPQHF.

This clone has only a few counts. Compared with germline, one end of the junction differs, possibly owing to a read error. The J gene is TRBJ1-5, the V gene TRBV13; D remains unclear. This CDR3 contains 13 residues. The germline V gene has CDR1 PRHDT and CDR2 FYEKMQ (reference sequence). Here the CDR3 DNA reads TGTGCCAGCAGCGTAGGACGGAATCAGCCCCAGCATTTT. Residues: CASSVGRNQPQHF.

The V gene is TRBV19, the J gene TRBJ1-6; D unresolved. Per the germline V gene, CDR1 is LNHDA and CDR2 is SQIVND (reference sequence). The CDR3 is 17 amino acids. The V end lost 2 bases, the J end lost 10 bases, and 21 bases lay between the germline ends. Here the CDR3 reads CASSIYAWEGVKSPLHF. The CDR3 nucleotides read TGTGCCAGTAGTATATATGCTTGGGAGGGCGTGAAATCACCCCTCCACTTT.

This chain links TRBV2 with TRBJ1-1, with D unclear. Trimming took 3 bases from V and 0 from J, leaving 8 bases between them. The CDR3 extends over 14 amino acids. Germline CDR1 and CDR2: SNHLY and FYNNEI. CDR3 DNA: TGTGCCAGCAGTGACGGCGGCTTGAACACTGAAGCTTTCTTT. It yields the protein CASSDGGLNTEAFF.

The genes are TRBV7-2 and TRBJ2-5; 11 nucleotides agree with TRBD2. The CDR3 has 17 amino acids. Trimming took 7 bases from V and 2 from J; bases not matched to a gene: 12. The V gene's germline CDR1 is SGHTA and CDR2 FQGNSA. For the CDR3, the DNA is TGTGCCAGCACCCTAGGGTCGGGACTAGCGGTTCAAGAGACCCAGTACTTC. It is translated as CASTLGSGLAVQETQYF.

The chain uses TRBV19 and TRBJ2-2; tentatively, D is TRBD1 (6 bases). This CDR3 is built from 15 residues. V lost 6 bases and J 3 bases, leaving 14 bases between the germline ends. Germline V CDR1 and CDR2: LNHDA, SQIVND (reference sequence). The CDR3 protein is CASRTQGRDTGELFF. The CDR3 DNA is TGTGCCAGTAGGACCCAGGGGCGGGACACCGGGGAGCTGTTTTTT.

The chain recombines TRBV7-2 with TRBJ1-3, with D possibly TRBD1 on 6 matching bases. Trimming pared 1 base from V and 1 base from J, leaving 17 bases between. Germline CDR1 and CDR2: SGHTA and FQGNSA. This CDR3 spans 18 amino acids. The CDR3 DNA sequence: TGTGCCAGCAGCTTAGAAAGACCAGGGGTCAGTTCTGGAAACACCATATATTTT. This sequence encodes CASSLERPGVSSGNTIYF.

This chain connects TRBV27 to TRBJ1-6; no clear D. The CDR3 runs to 12 residues. Per germline, CDR1 MNHEY and CDR2 SMNVEV (reference sequence). The V gene lost 6 bases and the J gene lost 10 bases, with 10 bases spanning the gap. This CDR3 reads CASRLLGSPLHF. The CDR3 DNA reads TGTGCCAGCAGACTACTTGGATCACCCCTCCACTTT.

V and J are TRBV18 and TRBJ1-5, with D perhaps TRBD1 (5 bases). Germline V gene lookup returns CDR1 KGHSH and CDR2 LQKENI. The CDR3 totals 17 residues. Trimming left V 2 bases short and J 6 bases short, with 20 bases between. The CDR3 nucleotides read TGTGCCAGCTCACCAGGGAGGCCCGGGGGAGACAGTCAGCCCCAGCATTTT. Its translation is CASSPGRPGGDSQPQHF.

The CDR3 loop reads CASSLEGTRRDEQYF. In DNA, the CDR3 is TGTGCCAGCAGCTTGGAAGGGACTAGAAGAGACGAGCAGTACTTC. The chain is built from TRBV5-4 and TRBJ2-7; 8 bases align to TRBD2. This CDR3 has 15 amino acids. Trimming removed 0 bases from V and 5 bases from J; junction bases left unmatched: 7. Germline V CDR1 and CDR2: SGHNT, YYREEE (reference sequence).

The chain joins TRBV28 to TRBJ1-2; no reliable D call. Between the trimmed V and J ends, which lost 1 base and 0 bases, there was a span of 6 bases. The CDR3 length is 14 residues. Germline CDR1 and CDR2: MDHEN and SYDVKM. The chain's CDR3 is CASSLYGANYGYTF. In nucleotides, the CDR3 is TGTGCCAGCAGTTTATACGGAGCTAACTATGGCTACACCTTC.

This clone is a singleton in its sample. The rearrangement uses TRBV28 and TRBJ1-2, with 9 bases identical to TRBD1. The germline CDR1 and CDR2 sequences are MDHEN and SYDVKM. Trimming removed 3 bases from V and 2 bases from J; junction bases left unmatched: 13. There are 18 residues in the CDR3. DNA for the CDR3: TGTGCCAGCAGTTTTAGGGACAGGGACCGAATACTCAACTATGGCTACACCTTC. Amino acid sequence: CASSFRDRDRILNYGYTF.

The V and J genes are TRBV10-2 and TRBJ2-7, with TRBD1 matching over 10 bases. Germline CDR1 is WSHSY and CDR2 is SAAADI. There are 14 residues in the CDR3. The V gene end was trimmed by 7 bases and the J gene end by 6 bases; junction bases not matched to a gene: 9. The CDR3 DNA sequence: TGCGCCAGCAAAAACGGACAGGGGGGGCTCGAGCAGTACTTC. This translates into CASKNGQGGLEQYF.

V is TRBV4-1 and J is TRBJ2-2; TRBD2 matches at 7 bases. The CDR3 runs to 18 residues. Germline V gene lookup returns CDR1 MGHRA and CDR2 YSYEKL. Trimming at V came to 0 bases and at J to 0 bases, leaving 7 bases not matched to a gene. The DNA of the CDR3 is TGCGCCAGCAGCCAAGAGGGGGGGTGGGGAGCGAACACCGGGGAGCTGTTTTTT. It yields the protein CASSQEGGWGANTGELFF.

This chain connects TRBV5-1 to TRBJ2-1; TRBD2 agrees at 12 bases. In germline, CDR1 is SGHRS, CDR2 YFSETQ. The CDR3 is 16 residues long. V lost 0 bases and J lost 7; bases outside the gene matches: 5. CDR3 sequence: CASSLGLAGGPNEQFF. DNA of the CDR3: TGCGCCAGCAGCTTGGGCCTAGCGGGAGGGCCGAATGAGCAGTTCTTC.

The chain uses TRBV7-9 and TRBJ1-5; 10 positions match TRBD1. The ends lost 6 bases at V and 5 bases at J; junction bases unmatched: 7. The CDR3 contains 15 residues. Germline CDR1 and CDR2: SEHNR and FQNEAQ (reference sequence). CDR3 residues: CASSSGQGEHQPQHF. Here the CDR3 DNA reads TGTGCCAGCAGTTCAGGACAGGGGGAGCATCAGCCCCAGCATTTT.

The chain combines TRBV28 with TRBJ2-7; maybe TRBD1 (5 bases). The CDR3 consists of 14 residues. The V gene lost 0 bases and the J gene lost 1 base, with 7 bases spanning the gap. Germline V CDR1 and CDR2: MDHEN, SYDVKM. Here the CDR3 reads CASSLWGQSYEQYF. The DNA for the CDR3 is TGTGCCAGCAGTTTATGGGGGCAGTCCTACGAGCAGTACTTC.

CDR3 sequence reads: CASSPNPGQGSETQYF. The CDR3 bases are TGTGCCAGCAGCCCTAACCCGGGACAGGGGTCAGAGACCCAGTACTTC. This chain uses TRBV7-3 with TRBJ2-5, with TRBD1 identical over 10 bases. V lost 5 bases, J lost 4 bases, and 10 bases stayed unmatched. Germline lookup yields CDR1 SGHTA and CDR2 FQGTGA. The CDR3 consists of 16 residues.

This chain uses TRBV5-4 with TRBJ2-7; no clear D. Germline CDR1 SGHNT, CDR2 YYREEE (reference sequence). This CDR3 is built from 13 residues. V was trimmed by 4 bases and J by 4 bases, leaving 12 bases between them. CDR3 protein: CASSNPVVYEQYF. The CDR3 DNA reads as TGTGCCAGCAGCAATCCGGTGGTTTACGAGCAGTACTTC.